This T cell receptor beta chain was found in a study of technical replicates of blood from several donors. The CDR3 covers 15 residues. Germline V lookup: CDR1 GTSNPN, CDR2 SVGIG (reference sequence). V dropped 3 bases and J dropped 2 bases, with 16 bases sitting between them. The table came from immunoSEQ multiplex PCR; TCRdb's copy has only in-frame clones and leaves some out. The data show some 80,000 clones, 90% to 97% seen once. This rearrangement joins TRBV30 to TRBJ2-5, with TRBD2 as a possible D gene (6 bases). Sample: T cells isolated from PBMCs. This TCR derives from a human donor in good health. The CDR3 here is CAWRRERLPQETQYF. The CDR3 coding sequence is TGTGCCTGGAGACGGGAGAGGCTCCCTCAAGAGACCCAGTACTTC.